The 11 T cell receptor beta chains given below trace back to one sample, sequenced in a study of blood T cell repertoires in COVID-19. Only in-frame clones appear in the TCRdb table, and some are missing; sequencing was by immunoSEQ multiplex PCR. This sample has approximately 270,000 clones, with about nine tenths found just once. Sequencing used PBMCs or T cells enriched from blood (not recorded which). The receptors come from a man aged 35-49 years who had recovered from COVID-19.

CDR3 DNA sequence: TGTGCCAGCAGTGAAATACAGGGGAGGATAGAGACCCAGTACTTC. It encodes CASSEIQGRIETQYF. The chain carries TRBV2 and TRBJ2-5; weak D call: TRBD1 (7 bases). Per germline, CDR1 SNHLY and CDR2 FYNNEI. The CDR3 spans 15 residues. The V and J ends lost 2 bases and 4 bases respectively, with 14 bases between them.

This clone was recorded only once. The chain is built from TRBV28 and TRBJ2-1; no definite D call. CDR3 length: 14 residues. Germline CDR1 reads MDHEN; CDR2 reads SYDVKM. Trimming stripped 4 bases from V and 8 bases from J, with 15 bases between. The CDR3 nucleotides are TGTGCCAGCAGTTCAGACTCACTAATATATGAGCAGTTCTTC. Amino acids: CASSSDSLIYEQFF.

The rearrangement uses TRBV4-3 and TRBJ2-1; 11 bases match TRBD1. The CDR3 has 16 amino acids. V lost 3 bases to trimming and J lost 4 bases; unmatched junction nucleotides: 5. Germline V gene data show CDR1 as LGHNA and CDR2 as YSLEER. CDR3 residues: CASSQRTGGAYNEQFF. In DNA, the CDR3 is TGCGCCAGCAGCCAGAGGACAGGGGGCGCGTACAATGAGCAGTTCTTC.

The V gene is TRBV5-6, the J gene TRBJ1-5, with TRBD1 identical over 10 bases. Germline lookup yields CDR1 SGHDT and CDR2 YYEEEE. The ends lost 2 bases at V and 7 bases at J; junction bases unmatched: 3. CDR3 length equals 14 residues. CDR3: CASSFWDRGQPQHF. CDR3 nucleotides: TGTGCCAGCAGCTTCTGGGACAGGGGCCAGCCCCAGCATTTT. Variable domain in full (rest from reference TRBV5-6 and TRBJ1-5): DAGVTQSPTHLIKTRGQQVTLRCSPKSGHDTVSWYQQALGQGPQFIFQYYEEEERQRGNFPDRFSGHQFPNYSSELNVNALLLGDSALYLCASSFWDRGQPQHFGDGTRLSIL.

This clone occurred a few times. The V gene is TRBV28, the J gene TRBJ1-2; TRBD1 aligns across 7 bases. The CDR3 is made up of 12 amino acids. From germline, CDR1 is MDHEN and CDR2 SYDVKM. V gave up 5 bases and J gave up 8 bases; unmatched junction bases: 5. This chain's CDR3 is CASSADREGYTF. CDR3 bases: TGTGCCAGCAGTGCCGACAGGGAAGGCTACACCTTC.

The chain has TRBV10-3 and TRBJ2-3, with 10 bases that match TRBD1. J was trimmed by 4 bases and V by 4 bases; bases with no gene match: 5. CDR1 ENHRY and CDR2 SYGVKD come from the germline V gene. The CDR3 contains 15 residues. In nucleotides, the CDR3 is TGTGCCATCAGTGCTGGGACAGGGGTTCCAGATACGCAGTATTTT. Amino acid sequence: CAISAGTGVPDTQYF.

The rearrangement joins TRBV5-6 to TRBJ2-3; D may be TRBD2 (6 bases). The CDR3 covers 15 residues. Trimming cost V 0 bases and J 2 bases, with 10 bases left between them. In germline, CDR1 is SGHDT, CDR2 YYEEEE. In nucleotides, the CDR3 is TGTGCCAGCAGCTTGGTGGGACTCAACACAGATACGCAGTATTTT. It codes for CASSLVGLNTDTQYF.

The chain uses TRBV11-2 and TRBJ1-1; D possibly corresponds to TRBD1 (5 bases). The CDR3 consists of 14 residues. Germline V CDR1 and CDR2: SGHAT, FQNNGV. The V gene lost 2 bases and the J gene lost 1 base, with 8 bases spanning the gap. This CDR3 is CASSLRGTNTEAFF. The CDR3 DNA follows: TGTGCCAGCAGCTTACGGGGGACGAACACTGAAGCTTTCTTT. The complete variable domain, with remaining parts taken from reference TRBV11-2 and TRBJ1-1, reads EAGVAQSPRYKIIEKRQSVAFWCNPISGHATLYWYQQILGQGPKLLIQFQNNGVVDDSQLPKDRFSAERLKGVDSTLKIQPAKLEDSAVYLCASSLRGTNTEAFFGQGTRLTVV.

The genes are TRBV5-1 and TRBJ1-4; 7 bases fit TRBD1. There are 13 residues in the CDR3. Per the germline V gene, CDR1 is SGHRS and CDR2 is YFSETQ. Trimming cost V 3 bases and J 8 bases; bases outside gene matches: 4. In nucleotides, the CDR3 is TGCGCCAGCAGCTGGAGGGACAGAGAAAAACTGTTTTTT. It codes for CASSWRDREKLFF.

This clone was detected once. The chain recombines TRBV5-1 with TRBJ2-5, with 10 bases aligning to TRBD1. The CDR3 consists of 15 residues. The V segment lost 3 bases and the J segment 3 bases; nucleotides outside the gene matches: 5. CDR1 and CDR2 (germline): SGHRS, YFSETQ. CDR3: CASSWGQGWEETQYF. The CDR3 DNA reads as TGCGCCAGCAGCTGGGGACAGGGGTGGGAAGAGACCCAGTACTTC.

V usage is TRBV27 and J usage is TRBJ2-3; possibly TRBD2 for D (6 bases). Germline values: CDR1 MNHEY, CDR2 SMNVEV (reference sequence). The CDR3 covers 14 residues. V lost 6 bases and J 5 bases, leaving 15 bases between the germline ends. The CDR3 bases are TGTGCCAGCAGCCCAGGGACTCGGGTAGATACGCAGTATTTT. It specifies CASSPGTRVDTQYF.